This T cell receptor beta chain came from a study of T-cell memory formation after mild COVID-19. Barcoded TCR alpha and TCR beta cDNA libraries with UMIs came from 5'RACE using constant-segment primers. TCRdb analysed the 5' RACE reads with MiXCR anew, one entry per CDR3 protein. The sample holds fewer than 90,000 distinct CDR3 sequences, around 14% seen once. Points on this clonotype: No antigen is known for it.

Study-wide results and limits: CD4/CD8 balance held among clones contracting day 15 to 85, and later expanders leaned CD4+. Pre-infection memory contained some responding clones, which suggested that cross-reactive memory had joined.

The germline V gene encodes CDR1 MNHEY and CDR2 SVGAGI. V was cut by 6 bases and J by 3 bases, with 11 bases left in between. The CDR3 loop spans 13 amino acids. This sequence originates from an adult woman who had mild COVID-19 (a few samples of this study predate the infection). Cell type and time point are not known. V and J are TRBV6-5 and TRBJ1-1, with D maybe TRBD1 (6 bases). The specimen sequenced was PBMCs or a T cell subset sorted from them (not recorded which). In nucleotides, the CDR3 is TGTGCCAGCAGCCGGGGGCCGTACACTGAAGCTTTCTTT. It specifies CASSRGPYTEAFF.